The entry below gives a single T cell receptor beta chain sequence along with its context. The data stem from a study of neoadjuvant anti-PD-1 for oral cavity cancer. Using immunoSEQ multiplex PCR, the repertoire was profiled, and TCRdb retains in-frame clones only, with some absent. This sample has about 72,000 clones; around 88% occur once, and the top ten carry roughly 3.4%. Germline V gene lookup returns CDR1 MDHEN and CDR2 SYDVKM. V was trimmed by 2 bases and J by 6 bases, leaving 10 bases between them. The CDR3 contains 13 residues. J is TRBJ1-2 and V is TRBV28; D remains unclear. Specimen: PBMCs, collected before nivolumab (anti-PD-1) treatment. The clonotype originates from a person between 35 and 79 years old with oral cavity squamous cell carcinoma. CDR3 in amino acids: CASSLEMAHGYTF. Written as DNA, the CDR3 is TGTGCCAGCAGTTTAGAGATGGCCCATGGCTACACCTTC.